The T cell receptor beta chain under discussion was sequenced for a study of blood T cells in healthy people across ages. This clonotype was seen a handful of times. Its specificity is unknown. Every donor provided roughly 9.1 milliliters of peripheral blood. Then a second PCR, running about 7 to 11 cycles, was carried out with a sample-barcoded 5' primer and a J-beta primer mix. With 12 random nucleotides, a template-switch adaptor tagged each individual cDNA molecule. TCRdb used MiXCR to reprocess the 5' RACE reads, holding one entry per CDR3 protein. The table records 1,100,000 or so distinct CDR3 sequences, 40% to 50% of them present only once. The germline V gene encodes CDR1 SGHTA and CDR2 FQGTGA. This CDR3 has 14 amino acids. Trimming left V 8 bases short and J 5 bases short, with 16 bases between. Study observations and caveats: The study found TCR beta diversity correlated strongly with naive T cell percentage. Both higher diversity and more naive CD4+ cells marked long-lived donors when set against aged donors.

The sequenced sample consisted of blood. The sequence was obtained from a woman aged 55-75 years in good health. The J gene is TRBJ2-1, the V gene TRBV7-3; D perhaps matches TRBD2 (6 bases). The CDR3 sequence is CASGLGGINNEQFF. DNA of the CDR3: TGTGCCAGCGGGTTGGGCGGGATTAACAATGAGCAGTTCTTC.